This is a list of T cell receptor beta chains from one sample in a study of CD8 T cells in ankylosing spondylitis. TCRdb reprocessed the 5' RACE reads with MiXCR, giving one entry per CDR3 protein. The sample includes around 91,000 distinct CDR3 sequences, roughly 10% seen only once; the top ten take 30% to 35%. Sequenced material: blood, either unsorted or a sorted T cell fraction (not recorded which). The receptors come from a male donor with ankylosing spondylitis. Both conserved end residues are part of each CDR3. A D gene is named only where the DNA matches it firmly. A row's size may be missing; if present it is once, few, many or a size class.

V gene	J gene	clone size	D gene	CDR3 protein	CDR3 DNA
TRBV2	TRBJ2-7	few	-	CASSHLDYEQYF	TGTGCCAGCTCACACTTGGACTACGAGCAGTACTTC
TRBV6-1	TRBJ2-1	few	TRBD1	CASSEALTGSSYNEQFF	TGTGCCAGCAGTGAAGCCCTGACAGGGAGCTCCTACAATGAGCAGTTCTTC
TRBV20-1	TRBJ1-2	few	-	CSARVEEGGYTF	TGCAGTGCTAGAGTTGAAGAGGGCGGCTACACCTTC
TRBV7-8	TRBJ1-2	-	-	CASSPTTRGPYGYTF	TGTGCCAGCAGCCCCACGACGCGGGGACCCTATGGCTACACCTTC
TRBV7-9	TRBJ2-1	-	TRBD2	CASSLGREGRELNEQFF	TGTGCCAGCAGCTTGGGGCGGGAGGGCCGCGAACTCAATGAGCAGTTCTTC
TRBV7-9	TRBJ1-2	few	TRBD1	CASIGGQGLYGYTF	TGTGCCAGCATCGGCGGACAGGGCCTCTATGGCTACACCTTC
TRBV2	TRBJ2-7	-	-	CASSEGQAEQYF	TGTGCCAGCAGTGAAGGGCAGGCCGAGCAGTACTTC
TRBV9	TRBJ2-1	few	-	CASKGGDSYNEQFF	TGTGCCAGCAAAGGAGGGGACTCCTACAATGAGCAGTTCTTC
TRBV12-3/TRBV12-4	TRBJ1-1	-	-	CASSTGFATEAFF	TGTGCCAGTTCTACAGGGTTCGCTACTGAAGCTTTCTTT
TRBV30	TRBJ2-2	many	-	CAWRGGAASGELFF	TGTGCCTGGAGGGGGGGCGCCGCCTCCGGGGAGCTGTTTTTT
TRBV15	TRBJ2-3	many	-	CATSRVAVSTDTQYF	TGTGCCACCAGCAGAGTAGCGGTTAGCACAGATACGCAGTATTTT
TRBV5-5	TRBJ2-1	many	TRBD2	CASSLWWRAGTYNEQFF	TGTGCCAGCAGCTTGTGGTGGCGAGCGGGGACCTACAATGAGCAGTTCTTC
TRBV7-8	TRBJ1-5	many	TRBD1	CASSFRTGHPQHF	TGTGCCAGCAGCTTTCGGACAGGCCATCCCCAGCATTTT
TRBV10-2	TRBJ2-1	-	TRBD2	CASTGTSGSLSYNEQFF	TGCGCCAGCACTGGGACTAGCGGGAGCCTCTCCTACAATGAGCAGTTCTTC
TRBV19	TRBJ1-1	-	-	CASSIPGWLGEAFF	TGTGCCAGTAGTATCCCAGGGTGGCTGGGTGAAGCTTTCTTT
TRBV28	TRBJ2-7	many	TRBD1	CASSFPLTGGDYEQYF	TGTGCCAGCAGTTTTCCCCTGACAGGGGGCGACTACGAGCAGTACTTC
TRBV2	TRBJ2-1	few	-	CASSWTVNNEQFF	TGTGCCAGCAGTTGGACAGTCAACAATGAGCAGTTCTTC
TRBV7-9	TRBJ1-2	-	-	CASSSQENGNYGYTF	TGTGCCAGCAGCTCACAAGAGAATGGAAACTATGGCTACACCTTC
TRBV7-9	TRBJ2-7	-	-	CASSNGGFYEQYF	TGTGCCAGCAGCAACGGGGGCTTCTACGAGCAGTACTTC
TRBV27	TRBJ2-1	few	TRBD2	CASSLGAGGPNEQFF	TGTGCCAGCAGTTTAGGAGCGGGAGGCCCAAATGAGCAGTTCTTC
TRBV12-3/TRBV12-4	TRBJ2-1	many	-	CASSPGLYNEQFF	TGTGCCAGCAGTCCCGGCCTTTACAATGAGCAGTTCTTC
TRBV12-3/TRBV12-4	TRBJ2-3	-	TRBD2	CASSFRLATDTQYF	TGTGCCAGCAGTTTTCGACTAGCGACAGATACGCAGTATTTT
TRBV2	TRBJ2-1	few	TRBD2	CASSEHSGSSYNEQFF	TGTGCCAGCAGTGAACACAGCGGGAGCTCCTACAATGAGCAGTTCTTC
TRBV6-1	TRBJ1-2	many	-	CASRQNRDSTF	TGTGCCAGCAGACAAAACAGGGACTCCACCTTC
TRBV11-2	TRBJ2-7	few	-	CASSSGFHEQYF	TGTGCCAGCAGCTCGGGATTCCACGAGCAGTACTTC
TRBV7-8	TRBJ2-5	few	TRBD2	CASSPQGLEQETQYF	TGTGCCAGCAGCCCCCAAGGACTAGAACAAGAGACCCAGTACTTC
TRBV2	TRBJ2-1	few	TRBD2	CASSEEGAGGDNEQFF	TGTGCCAGCAGTGAAGAGGGAGCGGGAGGCGACAATGAGCAGTTCTTC
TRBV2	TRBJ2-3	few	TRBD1	CASRGGGSTDTQYF	TGTGCCAGCAGAGGGGGCGGAAGCACAGATACGCAGTATTTT
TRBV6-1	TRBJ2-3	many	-	CASSELGADTQYF	TGTGCCAGCAGTGAGCTTGGGGCAGATACGCAGTATTTT
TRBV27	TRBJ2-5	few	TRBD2	CASSLSRGSGETQYF	TGTGCCAGCAGTTTATCGCGCGGGAGTGGAGAGACCCAGTACTTC
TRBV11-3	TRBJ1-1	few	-	CASSPFRLGTEAFF	TGTGCCAGCAGCCCATTCAGGCTCGGGACTGAAGCTTTCTTT
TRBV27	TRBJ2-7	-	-	CASSFASGVKSYEQYF	TGTGCCAGCAGTTTTGCTTCAGGGGTGAAGTCCTACGAGCAGTACTTC
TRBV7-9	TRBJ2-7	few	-	CASSSLGQGWYEQYF	TGTGCCAGCAGCTCCCTGGGGCAGGGGTGGTACGAGCAGTACTTC
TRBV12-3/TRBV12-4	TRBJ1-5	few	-	CASSSTGVRNQPQHF	TGTGCCAGCAGCTCGACCGGGGTCCGGAATCAGCCCCAGCATTTT
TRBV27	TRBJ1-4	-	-	CASSLQGATNEKLFF	TGTGCCAGCAGTTTACAGGGAGCAACTAATGAAAAACTGTTTTTT
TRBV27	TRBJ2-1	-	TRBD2	CASSPGTSGDNEQFF	TGTGCCAGCAGTCCTGGGACTAGCGGGGACAATGAGCAGTTCTTC
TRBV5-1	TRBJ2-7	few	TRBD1	CASSLDQGASYEQYF	TGCGCCAGCAGCTTGGACCAGGGGGCATCCTACGAGCAGTACTTC
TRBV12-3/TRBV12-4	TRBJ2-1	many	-	CASSPTLNEQFF	TGTGCCAGCAGTCCAACACTGAATGAGCAGTTCTTC
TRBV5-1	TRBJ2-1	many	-	CASSSGLTFDEQFF	TGCGCCAGCAGCTCGGGACTGACTTTTGATGAGCAGTTCTTC
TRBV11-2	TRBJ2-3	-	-	CASSFGGSSTDTQYF	TGTGCCAGCAGCTTCGGTGGTAGTAGCACAGATACGCAGTATTTT
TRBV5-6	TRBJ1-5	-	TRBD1	CASSLRYGTGYQPQHF	TGTGCCAGCAGCCTACGCTACGGGACAGGATATCAGCCCCAGCATTTT
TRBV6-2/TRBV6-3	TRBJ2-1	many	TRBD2	CASSYLLMTSGIQGNEQFF	TGTGCCAGCAGTTACTTGCTAATGACTAGCGGAATTCAGGGCAATGAGCAGTTCTTC
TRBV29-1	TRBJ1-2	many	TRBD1	CSVEVSALDRGSYGYTF	TGCAGCGTTGAAGTTTCCGCCTTGGACAGGGGATCGTATGGCTACACCTTC
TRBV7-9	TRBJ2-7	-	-	CASRQMIGTRRVEQYF	TGTGCCAGCAGACAAATGATTGGGACCAGAAGGGTCGAGCAGTACTTC
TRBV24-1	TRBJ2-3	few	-	CATSGLGTGTDTQYF	TGTGCCACCAGTGGACTCGGGACCGGCACAGATACGCAGTATTTT